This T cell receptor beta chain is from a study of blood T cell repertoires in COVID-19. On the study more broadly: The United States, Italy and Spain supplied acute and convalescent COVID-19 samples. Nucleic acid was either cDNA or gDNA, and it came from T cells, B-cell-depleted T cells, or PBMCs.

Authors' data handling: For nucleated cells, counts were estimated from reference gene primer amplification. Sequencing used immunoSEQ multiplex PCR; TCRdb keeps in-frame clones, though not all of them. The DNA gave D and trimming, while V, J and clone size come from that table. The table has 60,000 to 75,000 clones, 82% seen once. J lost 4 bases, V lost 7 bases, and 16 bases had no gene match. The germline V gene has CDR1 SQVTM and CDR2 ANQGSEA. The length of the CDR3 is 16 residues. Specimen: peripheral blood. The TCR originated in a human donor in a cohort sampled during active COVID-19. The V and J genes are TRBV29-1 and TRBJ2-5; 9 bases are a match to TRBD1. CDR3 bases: TGCAGCGCCAGCACACCGGGACAGGGAAGAGGAGAGACCCAGTACTTC. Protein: CSASTPGQGRGETQYF.